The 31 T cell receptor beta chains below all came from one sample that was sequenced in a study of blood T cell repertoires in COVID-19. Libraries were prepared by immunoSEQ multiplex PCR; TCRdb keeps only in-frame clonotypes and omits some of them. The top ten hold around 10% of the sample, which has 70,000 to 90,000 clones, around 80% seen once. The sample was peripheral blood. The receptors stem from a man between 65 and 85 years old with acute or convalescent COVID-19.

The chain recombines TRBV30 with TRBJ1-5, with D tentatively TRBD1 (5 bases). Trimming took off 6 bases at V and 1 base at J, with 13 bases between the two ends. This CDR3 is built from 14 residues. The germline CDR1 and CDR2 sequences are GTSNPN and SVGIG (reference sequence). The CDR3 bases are TGTGCCTGTTCCCAAGGACAAAGCAATCAGCCCCAGCATTTT. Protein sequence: CACSQGQSNQPQHF.

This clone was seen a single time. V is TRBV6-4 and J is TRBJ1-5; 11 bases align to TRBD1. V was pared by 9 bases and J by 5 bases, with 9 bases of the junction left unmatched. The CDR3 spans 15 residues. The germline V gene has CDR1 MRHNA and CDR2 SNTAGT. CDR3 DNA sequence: TGTGCCAGATACCGGGACAGGGGGTTCCATCAGCCCCAGCATTTT. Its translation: CARYRDRGFHQPQHF.

This CDR3 is CASSQDEENTIYF. In nucleotides, the CDR3 is TGTGCCAGCAGCCAAGATGAGGAGAACACCATATATTTT. V gene TRBV3-1 (or the pseudogene TRBV3-2) combines with J gene TRBJ1-3; no firm D call. Germline-derived CDR1 and CDR2 are LGHDT and YNNKEL (reference sequence). The CDR3 loop spans 13 amino acids. V dropped 0 bases and J dropped 7 bases, with 7 bases sitting between them.

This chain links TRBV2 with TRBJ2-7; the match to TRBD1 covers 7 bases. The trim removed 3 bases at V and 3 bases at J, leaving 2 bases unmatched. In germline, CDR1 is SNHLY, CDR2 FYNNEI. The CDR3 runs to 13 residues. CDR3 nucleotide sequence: TGTGCCAGCAGTGATTCAGGGGGCTACGAGCAGTACTTC. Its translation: CASSDSGGYEQYF.

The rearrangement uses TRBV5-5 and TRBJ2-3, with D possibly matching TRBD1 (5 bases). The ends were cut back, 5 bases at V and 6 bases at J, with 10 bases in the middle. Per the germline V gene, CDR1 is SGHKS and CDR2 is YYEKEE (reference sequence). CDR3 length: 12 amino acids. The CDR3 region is CASSPQGDTQYF. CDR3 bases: TGTGCCAGCAGTCCCCAGGGTGATACGCAGTATTTT.

DNA for the CDR3: TGTGCCAGCAGTTCGGACAGTGCAACTAATGAAAAACTGTTTTTT. It yields the protein CASSSDSATNEKLFF. The rearrangement joins TRBV28 to TRBJ1-4, with a weak D call TRBD1 (6 bases). Deletions cut 4 bases from V and 0 bases from J, with 9 bases between. The V gene's germline CDR1 is MDHEN and CDR2 SYDVKM. This CDR3 spans 15 amino acids.

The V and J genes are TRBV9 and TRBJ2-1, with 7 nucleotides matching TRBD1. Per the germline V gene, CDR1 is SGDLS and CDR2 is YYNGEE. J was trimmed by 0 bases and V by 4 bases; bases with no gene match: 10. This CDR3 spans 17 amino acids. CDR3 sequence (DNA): TGTGCCAGCAGCTTCTGGACAGGCACTAGCTCCTACAATGAGCAGTTCTTC. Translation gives CASSFWTGTSSYNEQFF.

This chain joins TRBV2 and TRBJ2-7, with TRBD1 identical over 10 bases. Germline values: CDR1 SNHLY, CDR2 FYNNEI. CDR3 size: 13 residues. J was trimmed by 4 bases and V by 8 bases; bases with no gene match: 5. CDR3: CASQGQGIYEQYV. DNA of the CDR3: TGTGCCAGCCAGGGACAGGGGATTTACGAGCAGTACGTC.

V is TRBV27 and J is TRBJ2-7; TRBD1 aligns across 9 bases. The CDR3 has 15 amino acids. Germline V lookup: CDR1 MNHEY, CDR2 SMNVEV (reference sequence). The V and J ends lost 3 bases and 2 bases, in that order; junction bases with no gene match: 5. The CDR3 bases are TGTGCCAGCAGTTTTCGGGGGACAGGGACCTACGAGCAGTACTTC. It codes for CASSFRGTGTYEQYF.

The CDR3 loop is CASSSGQPSGETQYF. As DNA, the CDR3 is TGTGCCAGCAGCTCGGGACAGCCCTCCGGAGAGACCCAGTACTTC. The chain employs TRBV3-1 (or the pseudogene TRBV3-2) and TRBJ2-5; TRBD1 aligns across 7 bases. V shed 5 bases, J shed 4 bases, and the junction held 10 bases outside the gene matches. The length of the CDR3 is 15 residues. Germline V gene data show CDR1 as LGHDT and CDR2 as YNNKEL (reference sequence).

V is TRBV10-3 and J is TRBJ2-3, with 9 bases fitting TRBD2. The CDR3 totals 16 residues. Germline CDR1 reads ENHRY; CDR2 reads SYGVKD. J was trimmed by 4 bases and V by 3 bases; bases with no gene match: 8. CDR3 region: CAISEVAGASPDTQYF. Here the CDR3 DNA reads TGTGCCATCAGTGAAGTAGCGGGGGCCTCGCCAGATACGCAGTATTTT.

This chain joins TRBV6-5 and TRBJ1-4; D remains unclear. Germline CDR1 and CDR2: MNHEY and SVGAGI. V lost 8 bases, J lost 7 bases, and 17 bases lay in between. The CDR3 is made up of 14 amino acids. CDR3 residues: CASLGVLTGEKLFF. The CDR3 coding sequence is TGTGCCAGCCTCGGGGTTCTGACGGGTGAAAAACTGTTTTTT.

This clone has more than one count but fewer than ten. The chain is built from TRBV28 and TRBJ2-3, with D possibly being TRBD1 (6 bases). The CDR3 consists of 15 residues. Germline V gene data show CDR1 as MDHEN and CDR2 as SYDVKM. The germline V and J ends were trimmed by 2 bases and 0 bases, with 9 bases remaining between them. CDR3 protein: CASSLTGWSTDTQYF. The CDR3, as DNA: TGTGCCAGCAGTTTAACAGGGTGGAGCACAGATACGCAGTATTTT.

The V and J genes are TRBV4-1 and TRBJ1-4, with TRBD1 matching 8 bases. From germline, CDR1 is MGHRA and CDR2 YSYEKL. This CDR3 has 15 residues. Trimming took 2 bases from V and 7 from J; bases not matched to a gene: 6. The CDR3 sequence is CASSQTDRGVEKLFF. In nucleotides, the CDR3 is TGCGCCAGCAGCCAAACCGACAGGGGAGTTGAAAAACTGTTTTTT.

CDR3 amino acids: CASSHRQGALDTQYF. In DNA, the CDR3 is TGTGCCAGCAGCCATAGACAGGGGGCATTAGATACGCAGTATTTT. The V and J genes are TRBV13 and TRBJ2-3, with TRBD1 matching 10 bases. V lost 5 bases, J lost 5 bases, and 7 bases stayed unmatched. Germline V gene data show CDR1 as PRHDT and CDR2 as FYEKMQ (reference sequence). CDR3 length: 15 amino acids.

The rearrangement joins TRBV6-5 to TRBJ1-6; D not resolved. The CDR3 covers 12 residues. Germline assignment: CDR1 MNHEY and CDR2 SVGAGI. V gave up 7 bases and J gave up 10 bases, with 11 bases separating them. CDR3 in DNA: TGTGCCAGCAACGGCGGCGGGTCACCCCTCCACTTT. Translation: CASNGGGSPLHF.

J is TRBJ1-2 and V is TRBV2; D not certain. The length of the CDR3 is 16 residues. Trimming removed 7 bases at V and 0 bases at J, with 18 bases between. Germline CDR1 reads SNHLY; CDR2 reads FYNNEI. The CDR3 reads CASNPTRRRSNYGYTF. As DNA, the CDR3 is TGTGCCAGCAATCCTACAAGGCGGAGGTCTAACTATGGCTACACCTTC.

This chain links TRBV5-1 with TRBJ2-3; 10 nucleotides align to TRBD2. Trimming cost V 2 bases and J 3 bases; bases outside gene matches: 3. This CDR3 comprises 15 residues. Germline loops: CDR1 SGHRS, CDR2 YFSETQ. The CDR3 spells CASSFSSGGTDTQYF. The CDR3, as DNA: TGCGCCAGCAGCTTCTCTAGCGGGGGAACAGATACGCAGTATTTT.

The CDR3 DNA reads TGTGCCAGCAGCGTAGCATGGACTAGCCGCAATGAGCAGTTCTTC. Residues: CASSVAWTSRNEQFF. V usage is TRBV9 and J usage is TRBJ2-1; 8 positions agree with TRBD2. J was trimmed by 6 bases and V by 0 bases; bases with no gene match: 5. Germline V gene data show CDR1 as SGDLS and CDR2 as YYNGEE. The CDR3 loop spans 15 amino acids.

CDR3 DNA sequence: TGTGCCAGCAGCTTGGGGTCCGGACAGGGGTATGGCTACACCTTC. Encoded protein: CASSLGSGQGYGYTF. This sequence joins TRBV5-4 and TRBJ1-2, with 9 bases lining up with TRBD1. The CDR3 extends over 15 amino acids. With 0 bases clipped from V and 5 bases from J, the junction kept 5 bases outside the gene matches. Germline loops: CDR1 SGHNT, CDR2 YYREEE (reference sequence).

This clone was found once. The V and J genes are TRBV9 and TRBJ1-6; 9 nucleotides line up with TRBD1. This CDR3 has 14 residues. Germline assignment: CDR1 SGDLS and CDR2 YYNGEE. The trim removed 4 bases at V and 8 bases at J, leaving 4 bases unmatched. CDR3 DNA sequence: TGTGCCAGCAGCCCGGGACAGGGCCATTCACCCCTCCACTTT. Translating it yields CASSPGQGHSPLHF.

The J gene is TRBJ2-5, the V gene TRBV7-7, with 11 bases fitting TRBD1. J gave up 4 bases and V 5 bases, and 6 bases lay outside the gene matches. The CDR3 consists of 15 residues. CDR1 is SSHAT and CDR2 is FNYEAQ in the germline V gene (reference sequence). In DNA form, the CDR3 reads TGTGCCAGCAGCCCAGGACAGGGGGCCGCAGAGACCCAGTACTTC. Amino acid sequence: CASSPGQGAAETQYF.

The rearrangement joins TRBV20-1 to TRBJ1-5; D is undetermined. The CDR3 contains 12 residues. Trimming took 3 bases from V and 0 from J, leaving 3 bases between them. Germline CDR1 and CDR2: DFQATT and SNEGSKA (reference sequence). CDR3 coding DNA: TGCAGTGCTAGTTATAGCAATCAGCCCCAGCATTTT. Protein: CSASYSNQPQHF.

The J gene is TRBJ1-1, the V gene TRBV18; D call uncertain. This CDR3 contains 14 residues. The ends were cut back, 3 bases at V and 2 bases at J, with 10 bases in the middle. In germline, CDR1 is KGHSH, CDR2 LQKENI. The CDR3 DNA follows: TGTGCCAGCTCACCTGGCCGACTAAACACTGAAGCTTTCTTT. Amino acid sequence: CASSPGRLNTEAFF.

The CDR3 loop reads CATSDLAGEETQYF. The CDR3 nucleotides are TGTGCCACCAGTGATTTGGCGGGGGAAGAGACCCAGTACTTC. The V call is TRBV24-1, the J call TRBJ2-5; 7 positions match TRBD2. The V segment lost 0 bases and the J segment 3 bases; nucleotides outside the gene matches: 0. The CDR3 spans 14 residues. Germline V gene sequence: CDR1 KGHDR, CDR2 SFDVKD.

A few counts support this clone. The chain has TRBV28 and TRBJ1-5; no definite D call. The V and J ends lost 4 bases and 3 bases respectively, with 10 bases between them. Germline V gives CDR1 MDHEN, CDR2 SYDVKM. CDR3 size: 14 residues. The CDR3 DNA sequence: TGTGCCAGCAGTTCCGTGGCATACAATCAGCCCCAGCATTTT. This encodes CASSSVAYNQPQHF. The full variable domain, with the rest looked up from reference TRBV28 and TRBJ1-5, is DVKVTQSSRYLVKRTGEKVFLECVQDMDHENMFWYRQDPGLGLRLIYFSYDVKMKEKGDIPEGYSVSREKKERFSLILESASTNQTSMYLCASSSVAYNQPQHFGDGTRLSIL.

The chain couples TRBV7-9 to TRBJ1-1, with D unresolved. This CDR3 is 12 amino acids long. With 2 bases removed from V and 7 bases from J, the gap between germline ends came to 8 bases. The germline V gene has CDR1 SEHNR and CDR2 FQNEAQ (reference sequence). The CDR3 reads CASSLFGIEAFF. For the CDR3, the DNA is TGTGCCAGCAGCTTATTCGGTATTGAAGCTTTCTTT.

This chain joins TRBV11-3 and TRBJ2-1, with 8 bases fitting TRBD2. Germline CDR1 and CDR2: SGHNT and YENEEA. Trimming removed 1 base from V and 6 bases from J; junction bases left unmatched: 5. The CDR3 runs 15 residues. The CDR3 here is CASSLGSGGINEQFF. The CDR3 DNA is TGTGCCAGCAGCTTAGGGTCGGGGGGGATCAATGAGCAGTTCTTC.

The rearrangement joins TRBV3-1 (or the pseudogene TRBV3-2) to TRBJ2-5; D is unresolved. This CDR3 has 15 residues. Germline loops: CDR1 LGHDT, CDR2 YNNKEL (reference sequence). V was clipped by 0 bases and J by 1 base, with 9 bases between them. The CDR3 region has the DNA TGTGCCAGCAGCCAAGATGGGCCAAGCCAAGAGACCCAGTACTTC. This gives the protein CASSQDGPSQETQYF.

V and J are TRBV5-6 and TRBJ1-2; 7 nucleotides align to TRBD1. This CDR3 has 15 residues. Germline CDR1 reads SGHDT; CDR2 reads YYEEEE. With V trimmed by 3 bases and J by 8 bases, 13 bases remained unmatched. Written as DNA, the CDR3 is TGTGCCAGCAGCTCGAAGGCAGGGGGTCTTATGGGCTACACCTTC. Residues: CASSSKAGGLMGYTF.

The CDR3 DNA reads as TGTGCTAGTGGTACGGGGGGAGTGGCAGATACGCAGTATTTT. It encodes CASGTGGVADTQYF. The rearrangement uses TRBV12-5 and TRBJ2-3, with 7 bases fitting TRBD2. CDR3 length equals 14 residues. The germline gives CDR1 LGHNT, CDR2 FRNRAP. The V and J ends lost 5 bases and 4 bases, in that order; junction bases with no gene match: 6.